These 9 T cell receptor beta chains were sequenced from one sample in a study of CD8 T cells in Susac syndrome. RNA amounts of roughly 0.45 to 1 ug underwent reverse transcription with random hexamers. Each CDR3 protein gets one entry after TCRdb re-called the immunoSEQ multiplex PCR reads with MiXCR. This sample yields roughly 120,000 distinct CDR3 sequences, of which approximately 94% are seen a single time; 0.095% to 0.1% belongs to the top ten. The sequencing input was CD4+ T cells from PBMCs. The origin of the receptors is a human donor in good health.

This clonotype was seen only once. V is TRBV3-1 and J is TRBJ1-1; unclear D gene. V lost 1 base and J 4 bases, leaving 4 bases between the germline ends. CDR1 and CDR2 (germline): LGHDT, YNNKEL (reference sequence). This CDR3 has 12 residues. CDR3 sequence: CASSQVFTEAFF. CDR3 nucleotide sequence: TGTGCCAGCAGCCAAGTTTTCACTGAAGCTTTCTTT.

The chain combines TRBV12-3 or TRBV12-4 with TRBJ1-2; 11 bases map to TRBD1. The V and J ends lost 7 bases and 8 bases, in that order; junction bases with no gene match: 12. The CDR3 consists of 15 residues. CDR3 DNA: TGTGCCAGCACCCCAGCGGGGACAGGGGGTTGGGGCTACACCTTC. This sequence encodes CASTPAGTGGWGYTF.

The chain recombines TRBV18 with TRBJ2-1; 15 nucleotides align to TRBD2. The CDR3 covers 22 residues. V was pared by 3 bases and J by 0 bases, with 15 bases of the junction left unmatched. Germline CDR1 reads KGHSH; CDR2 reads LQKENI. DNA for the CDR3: TGTGCCAGCTCACCCCGGCCGAGGACTAGCGGGAGGGAAACGAGCTCCTACAATGAGCAGTTCTTC. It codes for CASSPRPRTSGRETSSYNEQFF.

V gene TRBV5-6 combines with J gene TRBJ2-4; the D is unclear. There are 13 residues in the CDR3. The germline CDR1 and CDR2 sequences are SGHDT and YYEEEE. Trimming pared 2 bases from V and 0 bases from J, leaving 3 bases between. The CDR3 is CASSFLAKNIQYF. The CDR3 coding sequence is TGTGCCAGCAGCTTCTTAGCCAAAAACATTCAGTACTTC.

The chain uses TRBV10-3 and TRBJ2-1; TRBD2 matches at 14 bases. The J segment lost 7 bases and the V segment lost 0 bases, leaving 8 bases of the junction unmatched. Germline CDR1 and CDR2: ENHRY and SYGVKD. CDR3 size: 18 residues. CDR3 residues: CAISESGTSGSGRNEQFF. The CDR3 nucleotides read TGTGCCATCAGTGAGTCAGGGACTAGCGGGAGTGGGCGAAATGAGCAGTTCTTC.

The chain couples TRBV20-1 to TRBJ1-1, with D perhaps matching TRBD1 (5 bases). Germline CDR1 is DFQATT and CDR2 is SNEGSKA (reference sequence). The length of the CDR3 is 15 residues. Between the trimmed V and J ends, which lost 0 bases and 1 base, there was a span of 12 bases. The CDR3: CSARDIGQGNTEAFF. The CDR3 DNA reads TGCAGTGCTAGAGATATAGGGCAGGGGAACACTGAAGCTTTCTTT.

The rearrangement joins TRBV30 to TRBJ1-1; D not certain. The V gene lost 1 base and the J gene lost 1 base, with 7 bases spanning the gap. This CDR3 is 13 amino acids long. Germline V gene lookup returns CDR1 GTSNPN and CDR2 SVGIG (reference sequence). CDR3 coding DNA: TGTGCCTGGAGTGGGTTCCCGAACACTGAAGCTTTCTTT. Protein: CAWSGFPNTEAFF.

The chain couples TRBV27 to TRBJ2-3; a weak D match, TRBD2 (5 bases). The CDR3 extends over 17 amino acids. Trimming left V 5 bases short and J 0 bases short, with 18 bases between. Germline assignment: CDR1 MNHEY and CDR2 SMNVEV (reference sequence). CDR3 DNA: TGTGCCAGCAGTCTCTCCCTAGGGAGCGGAAGCACAGATACGCAGTATTTT. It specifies CASSLSLGSGSTDTQYF.

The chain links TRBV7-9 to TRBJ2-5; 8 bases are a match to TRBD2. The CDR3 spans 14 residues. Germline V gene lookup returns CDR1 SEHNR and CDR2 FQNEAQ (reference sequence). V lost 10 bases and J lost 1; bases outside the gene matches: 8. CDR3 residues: CATFRSGSQETQYF. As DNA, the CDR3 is TGTGCCACCTTCCGAAGCGGGAGCCAAGAGACCCAGTACTTC.